Below, 23 T cell receptor beta chains from the same sample are listed, as sequenced in a study of cytomegalovirus exposure and HLA in healthy donors. The PCR contained 60 Vbeta and 13 Jbeta primers. The data were produced by immunoSEQ multiplex PCR, yet TCRdb's version contains in-frame clones alone and is incomplete. The sample shows around 140,000 clones, around four fifths of them seen only once. The sample taken for sequencing was PBMCs. The receptors derive from a female donor in good health and CMV-seronegative.

The V gene is TRBV13, the J gene TRBJ2-6, with 8 bases lining up with TRBD1. Trimming cost V 0 bases and J 0 bases; bases outside gene matches: 10. Germline values: CDR1 PRHDT, CDR2 FYEKMQ (reference sequence). The CDR3 runs to 20 residues. Written as DNA, the CDR3 is TGTGCCAGCAGCTTAGGATTTCCAGGGACAGGAAACTCTGGGGCCAACGTCCTGACTTTC. Translated, it gives CASSLGFPGTGNSGANVLTF.

The chain links TRBV27 to TRBJ2-3; possibly TRBD2 for D (6 bases). This CDR3 is built from 15 residues. In germline, CDR1 is MNHEY, CDR2 SMNVEV (reference sequence). Trimming cost V 5 bases and J 3 bases, with 15 bases left between them. This chain's CDR3 is CASSPPGDVTDTQYF. The CDR3 DNA reads TGTGCCAGCAGTCCCCCGGGAGATGTAACAGATACGCAGTATTTT.

The gene calls are TRBV14 and TRBJ2-3, with TRBD2 matching over 7 bases. The length of the CDR3 is 14 residues. Germline CDR1 and CDR2: SGHDN and FVKESK. The trim removed 5 bases at V and 0 bases at J, leaving 2 bases unmatched. The CDR3 nucleotides are TGTGCCAGCAGCTATAGCGGGAGCACAGATACGCAGTATTTT. It translates to CASSYSGSTDTQYF. Based on the CDR3 plus reference TRBV14 and TRBJ2-3, the full variable domain is EAGVTQFPSHSVIEKGQTVTLRCDPISGHDNLYWYRRVMGKEIKFLLHFVKESKQDESGMPNNRFLAERTGGTYSTLKVQPAELEDSGVYFCASSYSGSTDTQYFGPGTRLTVL.

The rearrangement uses TRBV28 and TRBJ2-7, with 7 nucleotides matching TRBD2. The germline gives CDR1 MDHEN, CDR2 SYDVKM. V gave up 7 bases and J gave up 0 bases; unmatched junction bases: 3. The CDR3 has 13 residues. The CDR3 DNA reads as TGTGCCAGCATCGGGGGGAGCTCCTACGAGCAGTACTTC. This codes for CASIGGSSYEQYF.

The chain recombines TRBV15 with TRBJ1-1; no reliable D call. The V end lost 2 bases, the J end lost 4 bases, and 8 bases lay between the germline ends. The CDR3 covers 13 residues. Germline CDR1 is LNHNV and CDR2 is YYDKDF (reference sequence). DNA of the CDR3: TGTGCCACCAGCAGAATGGGAGGCACTGAAGCTTTCTTT. Translated, it gives CATSRMGGTEAFF.

This clone is a singleton in its sample. The V gene is TRBV4-3, the J gene TRBJ2-7; possible D gene TRBD1, 6 bases. Trimming stripped 4 bases from V and 4 bases from J, with 17 bases between. The CDR3 sequence is 15 residues long. Germline loops: CDR1 LGHNA, CDR2 YSLEER. The CDR3 region is CASSPGAKSGYEQYF. DNA of the CDR3: TGCGCCAGCAGCCCAGGGGCCAAATCAGGATACGAGCAGTACTTC.

This clone was seen once. The chain links TRBV30 to TRBJ1-3; 9 bases agree with TRBD1. Germline V lookup: CDR1 GTSNPN, CDR2 SVGIG (reference sequence). V lost 5 bases to trimming and J lost 2 bases; unmatched junction nucleotides: 13. The CDR3 has 17 amino acids. In DNA form, the CDR3 reads TGTGCCTGGGACCGGGACAGGGCAGGGGTAACTGGAAACACCATATATTTT. It translates to CAWDRDRAGVTGNTIYF.

The V call is TRBV16, the J call TRBJ1-1, with a possible D match to TRBD1 (5 bases). CDR3 length: 15 amino acids. Trimming stripped 0 bases from V and 5 bases from J, with 13 bases between. Germline V gives CDR1 KGHSY, CDR2 FQNENV. The DNA of the CDR3 is TGTGCCAGCAGCCAATCTCACGGGGGGGATACTGAAGCTTTCTTT. This translates into CASSQSHGGDTEAFF.

This chain connects TRBV14 to TRBJ1-2; D gene ambiguous. CDR1 and CDR2 (germline): SGHDN, FVKESK. The V gene lost 0 bases and the J gene lost 4 bases, with 9 bases spanning the gap. This CDR3 comprises 14 residues. CDR3 region: CASSQDMAGYGYTF. In nucleotides, the CDR3 is TGTGCCAGCAGCCAAGATATGGCAGGCTATGGCTACACCTTC.

The chain carries TRBV28 and TRBJ1-1, with TRBD1 matching over 10 bases. This CDR3 spans 16 amino acids. The germline gives CDR1 MDHEN, CDR2 SYDVKM. V gave up 5 bases and J gave up 4 bases; unmatched junction bases: 10. The CDR3 sequence is CASSPLGQGGGTEAFF. CDR3 DNA sequence: TGTGCCAGCAGTCCCCTCGGACAGGGGGGAGGCACTGAAGCTTTCTTT.

This rearrangement joins TRBV19 to TRBJ1-1; weak D call: TRBD1 (6 bases). This CDR3 region has 14 residues. From germline, CDR1 is LNHDA and CDR2 SQIVND (reference sequence). V lost 0 bases, J lost 5 bases, and 10 bases lay in between. The CDR3 region is CASSIDPGQTEAFF. In DNA, the CDR3 is TGTGCCAGTAGTATAGATCCCGGACAGACTGAAGCTTTCTTT. Based on the CDR3 plus reference TRBV19 and TRBJ1-1, the full variable domain is DGGITQSPKYLFRKEGQNVTLSCEQNLNHDAMYWYRQDPGQGLRLIYYSQIVNDFQKGDIAEGYSVSREKKESFPLTVTSAQKNPTAFYLCASSIDPGQTEAFFGQGTRLTVV.

This clone has only a few counts. The identical CDR3 is also encoded by other nucleotide sequences in the sample. The genes are TRBV10-3 and TRBJ1-1, with a possible D match to TRBD1 (5 bases). V was pared by 0 bases and J by 2 bases, with 10 bases between. There are 15 residues in the CDR3. Germline loops: CDR1 ENHRY, CDR2 SYGVKD. CDR3 DNA: TGTGCCATCAGTGAGTCGCGGCAGGGCAACACTGAAGCTTTCTTT. The encoded protein is CAISESRQGNTEAFF.

This clone occurred once. The rearrangement joins TRBV5-8 to TRBJ2-2; D may be TRBD1 (6 bases). Trimming took off 1 base at V and 3 bases at J, with 7 bases between the two ends. The CDR3 is 14 amino acids. Germline CDR1 is SGHTS and CDR2 is YDEGEE. CDR3 DNA: TGTGCCAGCAGCTTGAACAGGGACACCGGGGAGCTGTTTTTT. It encodes CASSLNRDTGELFF.

Details on this clone: The same CDR3 can be traced to other DNA sequences in this sample. The chain carries TRBV29-1 and TRBJ2-7; 8 positions agree with TRBD1. From germline, CDR1 is SQVTM and CDR2 ANQGSEA. The CDR3 is 14 residues long. Trimming removed 6 bases from V and 1 base from J; junction bases left unmatched: 8. The CDR3 coding sequence is TGCAGCGTGCTCCGGGACAGGTCGTCCTACGAGCAGTACTTC. This sequence encodes CSVLRDRSSYEQYF.

This sequence joins TRBV14 and TRBJ2-5; perhaps TRBD1 as D (6 bases). In germline, CDR1 is SGHDN, CDR2 FVKESK. The CDR3 covers 14 residues. Trimming shortened V by 0 bases and J by 5 bases, and 10 bases separated the two germline ends. The CDR3 DNA is TGTGCCAGCAGCCAAGATTGGACAGACGAGACCCAGTACTTC. This encodes CASSQDWTDETQYF. Full variable domain (rest looked up from reference TRBV14 and TRBJ2-5): EAGVTQFPSHSVIEKGQTVTLRCDPISGHDNLYWYRRVMGKEIKFLLHFVKESKQDESGMPNNRFLAERTGGTYSTLKVQPAELEDSGVYFCASSQDWTDETQYFGPGTRLLVL.

The chain combines TRBV27 with TRBJ1-6, with 7 bases identical to TRBD1. The CDR3 length is 22 residues. Germline CDR1 is MNHEY and CDR2 is SMNVEV (reference sequence). The J segment lost 6 bases and the V segment lost 5 bases, leaving 28 bases of the junction unmatched. The CDR3 loop reads CASSPSYRGLSLTGEGNSPLHF. CDR3 nucleotide sequence: TGTGCCAGCAGTCCATCTTATCGGGGATTGTCCCTCACAGGGGAAGGTAATTCACCCCTCCACTTT.

The chain employs TRBV13 and TRBJ2-5, with 10 bases identical to TRBD2. The J call is doubtful: the DNA matches TRBJ2-7 better. Germline values: CDR1 PRHDT, CDR2 FYEKMQ (reference sequence). CDR3 length equals 16 residues. The CDR3 is CASRSTSGISSYEQYF. CDR3 sequence (DNA): TGTGCCAGCAGGTCCACTAGCGGGATAAGCTCCTACGAGCAGTACTTC.

The V gene is TRBV27, the J gene TRBJ1-2; a weak D match, TRBD1 (6 bases). The V and J ends lost 3 bases and 2 bases respectively, with 10 bases between them. The V gene's germline CDR1 is MNHEY and CDR2 SMNVEV (reference sequence). This CDR3 is 14 amino acids long. CDR3: CASSFRGPNYGYTF. The CDR3 DNA is TGTGCCAGCAGTTTCAGGGGACCAAACTATGGCTACACCTTC.

The V and J genes are TRBV5-4 and TRBJ2-3, with 7 bases matching TRBD2. V gave up 4 bases and J gave up 0 bases; unmatched junction bases: 11. This CDR3 contains 17 residues. In germline, CDR1 is SGHNT, CDR2 YYREEE (reference sequence). The CDR3 here is CASSARGRGASTDTQYF. The CDR3 DNA reads TGTGCCAGCAGCGCTCGTGGGAGGGGCGCTAGCACAGATACGCAGTATTTT.

This sequence joins TRBV11-2 and TRBJ2-4; D possibly corresponds to TRBD1 (5 bases). Trimming cost V 4 bases and J 1 base, with 14 bases left between them. The CDR3 sequence is 16 residues long. From germline, CDR1 is SGHAT and CDR2 FQNNGV. As DNA, the CDR3 is TGTGCCAGCAGCTCCGAGGCAGGGTGGGCCAAAAACATTCAGTACTTC. As protein: CASSSEAGWAKNIQYF.

This clone was detected only a few times. The genes are TRBV27 and TRBJ2-7; the match to TRBD1 covers 9 bases. Germline CDR1 reads MNHEY; CDR2 reads SMNVEV (reference sequence). With V trimmed by 4 bases and J by 4 bases, 8 bases remained unmatched. This CDR3 contains 15 residues. DNA for the CDR3: TGTGCCAGCAGTTCCCAGACAGGGGGTGTTTACGAGCAGTACTTC. Its protein product is CASSSQTGGVYEQYF.

The chain links TRBV7-8 to TRBJ2-3, with 8 nucleotides matching TRBD2. The CDR3 consists of 15 residues. V lost 1 base to trimming and J lost 4 bases; unmatched junction nucleotides: 4. Germline assignment: CDR1 SGHVS and CDR2 FQNEAQ. CDR3 amino acids: CASSLDGRAADTQYF. As DNA, the CDR3 is TGTGCCAGCAGCTTAGACGGGAGGGCGGCAGATACGCAGTATTTT.

This clone was counted a single time. The V call is TRBV6-6, the J call TRBJ2-7, with D uncertain. Germline V gene data show CDR1 as MNHNY and CDR2 as SVGAGI (reference sequence). Trimming took 2 bases from V and 0 from J, leaving 11 bases between them. The CDR3 loop spans 15 amino acids. CDR3 amino acids: CASSYGPSPSYEQYF. For the CDR3, the DNA is TGTGCCAGCAGTTACGGGCCCTCTCCCTCCTACGAGCAGTACTTC.